This entry lists 32 T cell receptor beta chains sequenced from one sample in a study of T cells in Graves' hyperthyroidism and ophthalmopathy. Authors of the study amplified TCR beta CDR3 regions from RNA transcripts. The HTBI primer set was used in a first-round RT-PCR of the TCR CDR3. TCRdb reprocessed the multiplex PCR reads with MiXCR, giving one entry per CDR3 protein. The table lists over 700,000 distinct CDR3 sequences, about 19% of them singletons, with approximately 15% in the top ten. Source material: blood. The receptor source for this set is a woman aged 45 to 65 with Graves' hyperthyroidism that later progressed to Graves' ophthalmopathy.

V gene TRBV19 combines with J gene TRBJ1-4; D gene unclear. This CDR3 has 14 residues. Germline V gene lookup returns CDR1 LNHDA and CDR2 SQIVND (reference sequence). Deletions cut 3 bases from V and 7 bases from J, with 12 bases between. CDR3 sequence reads: CASSIGVGGEKLFF. DNA for the CDR3: TGTGCCAGTAGTATCGGGGTTGGTGGTGAAAAACTGTTTTTT.

This clonotype has more than one count but fewer than ten. This chain connects TRBV24-1 to TRBJ2-1; 8 nucleotides match TRBD1. The CDR3 is 14 residues long. The germline CDR1 and CDR2 sequences are KGHDR and SFDVKD. Germline trimming cut 5 bases from V and 1 base from J; bases unmatched to any gene: 0. The CDR3 sequence is CATSGTGSYNEQFF. In nucleotides, the CDR3 is TGTGCCACCAGTGGGACAGGGTCCTACAATGAGCAGTTCTTC.

V and J are TRBV5-4 and TRBJ1-2, with no clear D. Per germline, CDR1 SGHNT and CDR2 YYREEE (reference sequence). The CDR3 runs 14 residues. Trimming stripped 3 bases from V and 8 bases from J, with 17 bases between. The DNA of the CDR3 is TGTGCCAGCAGCTGGTGGGCTCAAACTGGGGGCTACACCTTC. The encoded protein is CASSWWAQTGGYTF.

This clonotype was seen only a few times. The chain has TRBV20-1 and TRBJ1-2; 12 nucleotides align to TRBD1. Unmatched junction bases numbered 9, after V lost 5 bases and J lost 8 bases. The CDR3 is 14 amino acids. Looked up from germline, CDR1 is DFQATT and CDR2 is SNEGSKA (reference sequence). The CDR3: CSASRDRGPEGYTF. The CDR3 nucleotides are TGCAGTGCTTCGAGGGACAGGGGGCCAGAAGGCTACACCTTC.

The V gene is TRBV20-1, the J gene TRBJ2-3, with 12 bases matching TRBD2. J gave up 1 base and V 3 bases, and 2 bases lay outside the gene matches. This CDR3 is built from 15 residues. Germline CDR1 DFQATT, CDR2 SNEGSKA (reference sequence). CDR3 in amino acids: CSASRLAGGTDTQYF. The CDR3 nucleotides are TGCAGTGCTAGCCGACTAGCGGGGGGCACAGATACGCAGTATTTT.

Written as DNA, the CDR3 is TGTGCCAGTAGTCCTTCTTCGACAGACAATCAGCCCCAGCATTTT. As protein: CASSPSSTDNQPQHF. This rearrangement joins TRBV19 to TRBJ1-5; D might be TRBD1 (5 bases). Trimming stripped 5 bases from V and 3 bases from J, with 14 bases between. The length of the CDR3 is 15 residues. Germline V gives CDR1 LNHDA, CDR2 SQIVND (reference sequence).

The chain has TRBV19 and TRBJ2-2, with TRBD2 identical over 9 bases. This CDR3 has 15 residues. The germline CDR1 and CDR2 sequences are LNHDA and SQIVND (reference sequence). V lost 3 bases and J lost 6; bases outside the gene matches: 5. CDR3 sequence reads: CASSIPASGAGELFF. For the CDR3, the DNA is TGTGCCAGTAGTATTCCCGCTAGCGGGGCCGGGGAGCTGTTTTTT.

The chain has TRBV2 and TRBJ2-7; no reliable D call. The CDR3 runs to 18 residues. V was pared by 3 bases and J by 6 bases, with 27 bases between. Germline assignment: CDR1 SNHLY and CDR2 FYNNEI. CDR3 DNA sequence: TGTGCCAGCAGTGACTGGGCCCTCAAGGCAGAGGCTAAGGGCGAGCAGTACTTC. It codes for CASSDWALKAEAKGEQYF.

The rearrangement joins TRBV6-1 to TRBJ2-6; D unresolved. The CDR3 has 15 residues. Trimming removed 10 bases at V and 3 bases at J, with 16 bases between. Germline V gives CDR1 MNHNS, CDR2 SASEGT. CDR3 residues: CANRPQVGGANVLTF. CDR3 in DNA: TGTGCCAACAGACCCCAGGTCGGTGGGGCCAACGTCCTGACTTTC.

In its sample, this clonotype was seen a few times. The chain carries TRBV19 and TRBJ1-1, with D perhaps TRBD1 (6 bases). Trimming pared 6 bases from V and 7 bases from J, leaving 12 bases between. Germline-derived CDR1 and CDR2 are LNHDA and SQIVND (reference sequence). This CDR3 is 12 amino acids long. The CDR3 spells CASSRDIGEAFF. CDR3 DNA: TGTGCCAGTAGCAGGGACATAGGTGAAGCTTTCTTT.

This clonotype was observed a handful of times. The chain links TRBV6-1 to TRBJ2-7; 9 bases map to TRBD1. V shed 9 bases, J shed 5 bases, and the junction held 11 bases outside the gene matches. Germline-derived CDR1 and CDR2 are MNHNS and SASEGT. CDR3 length: 14 amino acids. The CDR3 nucleotides read TGTGCCAGACACCGGGACAGGGAGAGGGACGAGCAGTACTTC. Its protein product is CARHRDRERDEQYF.

In this sample, this clonotype turned up a few times. This chain joins TRBV28 and TRBJ2-1, with D maybe TRBD1 (6 bases). Trimming pared 8 bases from V and 7 bases from J, leaving 21 bases between. Germline V gives CDR1 MDHEN, CDR2 SYDVKM. The CDR3 has 15 amino acids. The CDR3 loop is CASSTGSGGFNEQFF. The CDR3 DNA follows: TGTGCCAGCTCTACAGGGTCCGGCGGGTTTAATGAGCAGTTCTTC.

The V call is TRBV12-3 or TRBV12-4, the J call TRBJ2-2; D is unclear. The CDR3 length is 15 residues. V shed 2 bases and J shed 1 base, with 8 bases lying between them. CDR3 residues: CASSLQALNTGELFF. The CDR3 DNA sequence: TGTGCCAGCAGTTTACAGGCCCTGAACACCGGGGAGCTGTTTTTT.

The chain has TRBV24-1 and TRBJ1-1, with 8 nucleotides matching TRBD1. Germline V gene data show CDR1 as KGHDR and CDR2 as SFDVKD. The CDR3 spans 14 residues. V shed 7 bases and J 6 bases; nucleotides not matched to a gene: 9. The CDR3 region is CATRQGERIAEAFF. CDR3 coding DNA: TGTGCCACCAGACAGGGGGAAAGAATCGCTGAAGCTTTCTTT.

Ten or more counts support this clonotype. CDR3 coding DNA: TGTGCCAGCAGCTCGACCCTGACAGGGTACCTAGGCTACACCTTC. It yields the protein CASSSTLTGYLGYTF. The V gene is TRBV5-4, the J gene TRBJ1-2; 7 bases agree with TRBD1. The CDR3 is 15 amino acids. Unmatched junction bases numbered 13, after V lost 3 bases and J lost 8 bases. Germline V gene lookup returns CDR1 SGHNT and CDR2 YYREEE (reference sequence).

On this clonotype itself: It may be a read error: a sequence one base away is much more abundant. The chain recombines TRBV18 with TRBJ2-3, with no clear D. This CDR3 has 14 amino acids. Looked up from germline, CDR1 is KGHSH and CDR2 is LQKENI. The CDR3 sequence is CAGSPPPDGDTQYF. The CDR3 coding sequence is TGTGCCGGCTCACCACCGCCGGATGGGGATACGCAGTATTTT.

This clonotype was observed many times. The CDR3 region has the DNA TGTGCCAGCAGCTCAAGAGGACCGTCCGGGTTTGGAGCTTTCTTT. It translates to CASSSRGPSGFGAFF. This sequence joins TRBV11-2 and TRBJ1-1; D call uncertain. This CDR3 has 15 residues. The V and J ends lost 4 bases and 10 bases respectively, with 22 bases between them. CDR1 is SGHAT, CDR2 FQNNGV, per germline.

Only a few counts were recorded for this clonotype. V gene TRBV7-9 combines with J gene TRBJ2-2; 9 bases map to TRBD1. CDR1 and CDR2 from the germline V gene are SEHNR and FQNEAQ (reference sequence). The junction had 12 bases not matched to a gene; V was cut back by 5 bases and J by 2 bases. This CDR3 is built from 18 residues. CDR3 residues: CASSDVFRDRDNTGELFF. The CDR3 nucleotides are TGTGCCAGCAGCGACGTGTTCCGGGACAGGGATAACACCGGGGAGCTGTTTTTT.

As concerns this clonotype: A much larger clone differs from this one at a single base, so this may be a read error. The CDR3 nucleotides read TGTGCCAGCAGCTCAGCGTCCCCGGGGGCGCAGTACTTC. Translated, it gives CASSSASPGAQYF. The chain joins TRBV7-8 to TRBJ2-7; D assignment may be TRBD1 or TRBD2 (6 bases each). This CDR3 spans 13 amino acids. V was clipped by 4 bases and J by 9 bases, with 16 bases between them. The germline CDR1 and CDR2 sequences are SGHVS and FQNEAQ. The variable domain in full, with the rest retrieved from reference TRBV7-8 and TRBJ2-7, is GAGVSQSPRYKVAKRGQDVALRCDPISGHVSLFWYQQALGQGPEFLTYFQNEAQLDKSGLPSDRFFAERPEGSVSTLKIQRTQQEDSAVYLCASSSASPGAQYFGPGTRLTVT.

This clonotype was detected many times. The rearrangement joins TRBV7-8 to TRBJ2-1; 8 nucleotides align to TRBD1. V gave up 1 base and J gave up 4 bases; unmatched junction bases: 3. In germline, CDR1 is SGHVS, CDR2 FQNEAQ. CDR3 size: 15 residues. CDR3 in DNA: TGTGCCAGCAGCTTAGAACAGGGGGTTTACAATGAGCAGTTCTTC. It codes for CASSLEQGVYNEQFF.

Many counts were recorded for this clonotype. The V gene is TRBV12-3 or TRBV12-4, the J gene TRBJ1-6; 9 bases align to TRBD1. The CDR3 is made up of 13 amino acids. V lost 6 bases, J lost 8 bases, and 2 bases stayed unmatched. The DNA of the CDR3 is TGTGCCAGCAGCCGGACAGGGGATTCACCCCTCCACTTT. This encodes CASSRTGDSPLHF.

This clonotype was counted many times. The rearrangement joins TRBV5-1 to TRBJ1-4, with D tentatively TRBD1 (5 bases). V dropped 6 bases and J dropped 7 bases, with 25 bases sitting between them. The CDR3 loop spans 17 amino acids. CDR1 and CDR2 from the germline V gene are SGHRS and YFSETQ. The DNA for the CDR3 is TGCGCCAGCACCTACCATGAATTTGGGGGGGGGAGTGAAAAACTGTTTTTT. Its protein product is CASTYHEFGGGSEKLFF.

Only a few counts were recorded for this clonotype. CDR3 in amino acids: CASSLERGGSYNEQFF. CDR3 in DNA: TGTGCCAGCAGCTTAGAACGGGGGGGGTCCTACAATGAGCAGTTCTTC. The chain uses TRBV13 and TRBJ2-1; 8 nucleotides align to TRBD2. Losses at the gene ends were 1 base for V and 1 base for J; bases not matched to a gene: 3. The CDR3 is 16 amino acids. Germline lookup yields CDR1 PRHDT and CDR2 FYEKMQ (reference sequence).

The chain employs TRBV6-1 and TRBJ1-4; TRBD1 matches 9 bases. CDR3 length: 18 amino acids. Per the germline V gene, CDR1 is MNHNS and CDR2 is SASEGT. The junction had 11 bases not matched to a gene; V was cut back by 6 bases and J by 0 bases. The DNA for the CDR3 is TGTGCCAGCAGCCTAACCGACAGGGGGGGATCAACTAATGAAAAACTGTTTTTT. Amino acid sequence: CASSLTDRGGSTNEKLFF.

In its sample, this clonotype was seen many times. The chain uses TRBV7-8 and TRBJ1-5; D gene uncertain. In germline, CDR1 is SGHVS, CDR2 FQNEAQ. V was pared by 5 bases and J by 0 bases, with 5 bases between. The CDR3 has 13 residues. The CDR3 protein is CASSPISNQPQHF. CDR3 nucleotides: TGTGCCAGCAGCCCAATTAGCAATCAGCCCCAGCATTTT.

This clonotype was picked up a small number of times. The chain uses TRBV6-2 or TRBV6-3 and TRBJ2-3; 8 bases are a match to TRBD1. Germline V CDR1 and CDR2: MNHEY, SVGEGT. The CDR3 sequence is 15 residues long. The V and J ends lost 5 bases and 2 bases, in that order; junction bases with no gene match: 6. CDR3 coding DNA: TGTGCCAGCAGTAACGACAGGGGAGCCACAGATACGCAGTATTTT. This sequence encodes CASSNDRGATDTQYF.

CDR3 in DNA: TGCAGCGCCTCGGGGATCAGAAGCGGGAACACTGAAGCTTTCTTT. This encodes CSASGIRSGNTEAFF. V is TRBV29-1 and J is TRBJ1-1; D uncertain. Trimming pared 7 bases from V and 1 base from J, leaving 19 bases between. Germline CDR1 and CDR2: SQVTM and ANQGSEA. CDR3 length: 15 amino acids.

This clonotype was counted a few times. As DNA, the CDR3 is TGTGCCAGCGCGGGGAATCCATACGAGCAGTACTTC. As protein: CASAGNPYEQYF. This rearrangement joins TRBV6-4 to TRBJ2-7; the D gene is possibly TRBD2 (6 bases). This CDR3 spans 12 amino acids. Germline V gene sequence: CDR1 MRHNA, CDR2 SNTAGT. Trimming stripped 8 bases from V and 4 bases from J, with 12 bases between.

Many counts were recorded for this clonotype. The gene calls are TRBV7-8 and TRBJ2-7; 9 bases agree with TRBD2. CDR3 size: 15 residues. V dropped 4 bases and J dropped 2; count of bases not matched to a gene: 6. From germline, CDR1 is SGHVS and CDR2 FQNEAQ. The CDR3 DNA follows: TGTGCCAGCAGCTACGGGACTAGCCGGGCCTACGAGCAGTACTTC. This gives the protein CASSYGTSRAYEQYF. Filled out from reference TRBV7-8 and TRBJ2-7, the complete variable domain reads GAGVSQSPRYKVAKRGQDVALRCDPISGHVSLFWYQQALGQGPEFLTYFQNEAQLDKSGLPSDRFFAERPEGSVSTLKIQRTQQEDSAVYLCASSYGTSRAYEQYFGPGTRLTVT.

To note about this clonotype: Mismatch with germline at one junction end may stem from a read error. This chain joins TRBV5-1 and TRBJ2-1, with TRBD2 matching over 7 bases. Per the germline V gene, CDR1 is SGHRS and CDR2 is YFSETQ. The CDR3 runs 16 residues. The CDR3 DNA sequence: TGTGCCAGCAGCCCTCGGGGGGTCGAGACAACCAATGAGCAGTTCTTC. Its protein product is CASSPRGVETTNEQFF.

In this sample, this clonotype turned up a few times. The V and J genes are TRBV30 and TRBJ1-1, with no clear D. Germline CDR1 GTSNPN, CDR2 SVGIG (reference sequence). Trimming removed 0 bases from V and 3 bases from J, with 11 bases in between. CDR3 length: 14 residues. This chain's CDR3 is CAWSVYPEDTEAFF. CDR3 in DNA: TGTGCCTGGAGTGTATATCCTGAGGACACTGAAGCTTTCTTT.

This clonotype was seen a handful of times. This chain uses TRBV6-1 with TRBJ1-5; 8 nucleotides line up with TRBD1. J lost 5 bases, V lost 6 bases, and 9 bases had no gene match. Germline V gene data show CDR1 as MNHNS and CDR2 as SASEGT. The CDR3 loop spans 15 amino acids. DNA of the CDR3: TGTGCCAGCAGGTCTACCGGGACAGGATATCAGCCCCAGCATTTT. This codes for CASRSTGTGYQPQHF.